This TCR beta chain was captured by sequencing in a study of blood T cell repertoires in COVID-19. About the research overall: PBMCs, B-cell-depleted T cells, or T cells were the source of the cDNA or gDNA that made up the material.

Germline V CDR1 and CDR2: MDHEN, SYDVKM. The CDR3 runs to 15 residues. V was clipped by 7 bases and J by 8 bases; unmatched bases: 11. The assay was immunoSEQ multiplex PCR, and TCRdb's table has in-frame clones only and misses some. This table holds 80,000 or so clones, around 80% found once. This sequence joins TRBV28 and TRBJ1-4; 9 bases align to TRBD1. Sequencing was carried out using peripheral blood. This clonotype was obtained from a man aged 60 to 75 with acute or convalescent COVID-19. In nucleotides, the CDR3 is TGTGCCAGCAACCGAGAGGGGACAGGGCGGGAAAAACTGTTTTTT. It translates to CASNREGTGREKLFF. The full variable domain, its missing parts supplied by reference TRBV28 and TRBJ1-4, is DVKVTQSSRYLVKRTGEKVFLECVQDMDHENMFWYRQDPGLGLRLIYFSYDVKMKEKGDIPEGYSVSREKKERFSLILESASTNQTSMYLCASNREGTGREKLFFGSGTQLSVL.